This entry lists 21 T cell receptor beta chains sequenced from one sample in a study of blood T cell repertoires in COVID-19. TCRdb's copy holds only in-frame clones and misses some; the assay was immunoSEQ multiplex PCR. The repertoire includes about 270,000 clones, more than 75% of them detected once, and approximately 9% sits in the top ten. The source material was peripheral blood. These receptors all stem from a man in his forties with active or convalescent COVID-19.

This chain joins TRBV15 and TRBJ1-1, with D possibly matching TRBD1 (5 bases). Trimming pared 5 bases from V and 6 bases from J, leaving 16 bases between. The CDR3 runs to 14 residues. Per germline, CDR1 LNHNV and CDR2 YYDKDF (reference sequence). CDR3 residues: CATSGAEIGSEAFF. CDR3 DNA: TGTGCCACCAGCGGGGCCGAAATAGGGTCTGAAGCTTTCTTT.

The V gene is TRBV5-1, the J gene TRBJ2-7, with 14 bases that match TRBD2. Germline trimming cut 6 bases from V and 5 bases from J; bases unmatched to any gene: 10. There are 16 residues in the CDR3. CDR1 and CDR2 (germline): SGHRS, YFSETQ. The CDR3 is CASTPGLAGVLDEQYF. The CDR3 bases are TGCGCCAGCACCCCGGGACTAGCGGGAGTTCTCGACGAGCAGTACTTC.

The chain has TRBV5-1 and TRBJ2-5; D perhaps matches TRBD2 (6 bases). Germline-derived CDR1 and CDR2 are SGHRS and YFSETQ. The V end lost 3 bases, the J end lost 0 bases, and 9 bases lay between the germline ends. The CDR3 spans 14 residues. In nucleotides, the CDR3 is TGCGCCAGCAGCTCGGCGGGGTACCAAGAGACCCAGTACTTC. It is translated as CASSSAGYQETQYF.

This clone has just a few counts. The rearrangement joins TRBV28 to TRBJ2-7; the D gene is possibly TRBD1 (5 bases). CDR1 is MDHEN, CDR2 SYDVKM, per germline. V was cut by 7 bases and J by 2 bases, with 9 bases left in between. There are 12 residues in the CDR3. CDR3 DNA sequence: TGTGCCAGCACAGGGAATACCTACGAGCAGTACTTC. It yields the protein CASTGNTYEQYF. The variable domain in full, with the rest retrieved from reference TRBV28 and TRBJ2-7, is DVKVTQSSRYLVKRTGEKVFLECVQDMDHENMFWYRQDPGLGLRLIYFSYDVKMKEKGDIPEGYSVSREKKERFSLILESASTNQTSMYLCASTGNTYEQYFGPGTRLTVT.

This clone has only one observation. V gene TRBV3-1 (or the pseudogene TRBV3-2) combines with J gene TRBJ2-7, with D maybe TRBD2 (6 bases). V was cut by 3 bases and J by 4 bases, with 10 bases left in between. CDR1 and CDR2 from the germline V gene are LGHDT and YNNKEL (reference sequence). This CDR3 has 13 amino acids. The CDR3 bases are TGTGCCAGCAGCCATGGTAGCGGATACGAGCAGTACTTC. It translates to CASSHGSGYEQYF.

This rearrangement joins TRBV28 to TRBJ1-2; the D is unclear. V was cut by 8 bases and J by 4 bases, with 14 bases left in between. This CDR3 spans 13 amino acids. In germline, CDR1 is MDHEN, CDR2 SYDVKM. CDR3 protein: CASGTGIGYGYTF. CDR3 coding DNA: TGTGCCAGCGGAACCGGGATAGGCTATGGCTACACCTTC.

The chain has TRBV10-3 and TRBJ1-2; 9 positions agree with TRBD1. V shed 4 bases and J 0 bases; nucleotides not matched to a gene: 9. This CDR3 spans 17 amino acids. Germline CDR1 is ENHRY and CDR2 is SYGVKD. CDR3 DNA: TGTGCCATCAGTGGGGCGGGACAGGGATCCTCTAACTATGGCTACACCTTC. Amino acids: CAISGAGQGSSNYGYTF.

The genes are TRBV5-6 and TRBJ1-2; TRBD1 is a possible D gene (5 bases). The CDR3 runs to 14 residues. The ends were cut back, 0 bases at V and 2 bases at J, with 8 bases in the middle. The germline V gene has CDR1 SGHDT and CDR2 YYEEEE. DNA of the CDR3: TGTGCCAGCAGCTTGGTAGGGGCAAACTATGGCTACACCTTC. This encodes CASSLVGANYGYTF.

The chain couples TRBV23-1 to TRBJ2-2; D is unclear. TRBV23-1 is recorded as an ORF, its role being uncertain. The V and J ends lost 1 base and 6 bases respectively, with 9 bases between them. This CDR3 comprises 14 residues. The CDR3 loop reads CASSQLDAAGELFF. The CDR3 nucleotides are TGCGCCAGCAGTCAATTAGACGCGGCCGGGGAGCTGTTTTTT.

This clone was seen a handful of times. This chain links TRBV5-1 with TRBJ2-2; 9 positions agree with TRBD1. Looked up from germline, CDR1 is SGHRS and CDR2 is YFSETQ. After removal of 4 bases from V and 0 bases from J, the junction contained 4 bases not matched to a gene. The CDR3 is made up of 16 amino acids. The CDR3 here is CASSLDRGSNTGELFF. The CDR3 bases are TGCGCCAGCAGCCTGGACAGGGGTTCGAACACCGGGGAGCTGTTTTTT.

This chain joins TRBV6-4 and TRBJ1-5; 10 nucleotides agree with TRBD1. V was pared by 7 bases and J by 2 bases, with 5 bases of the junction left unmatched. In germline, CDR1 is MRHNA, CDR2 SNTAGT. The CDR3 has 15 amino acids. The chain's CDR3 is CASNTGTGGNQPQHF. As DNA, the CDR3 is TGTGCCAGCAACACCGGGACAGGGGGCAATCAGCCCCAGCATTTT.

CDR3 loop: CASSSRSGRRTYNEQFF. The CDR3 region has the DNA TGTGCCAGCAGCTCCCGTTCCGGAAGGAGGACCTACAATGAGCAGTTCTTC. This chain connects TRBV11-2 to TRBJ2-1; TRBD2 might be the D (5 bases). CDR3 size: 17 residues. The germline V gene has CDR1 SGHAT and CDR2 FQNNGV. Trimming removed 4 bases at V and 2 bases at J, with 18 bases between. Variable domain in full (rest from reference TRBV11-2 and TRBJ2-1): EAGVAQSPRYKIIEKRQSVAFWCNPISGHATLYWYQQILGQGPKLLIQFQNNGVVDDSQLPKDRFSAERLKGVDSTLKIQPAKLEDSAVYLCASSSRSGRRTYNEQFFGPGTRLTVL.

The genes are TRBV19 and TRBJ1-1, with 10 bases fitting TRBD1. Trimming at V came to 5 bases and at J to 2 bases, leaving 2 bases not matched to a gene. The CDR3 consists of 14 residues. In germline, CDR1 is LNHDA, CDR2 SQIVND (reference sequence). CDR3 sequence: CASSRDRGNTEAFF. The CDR3 coding sequence is TGTGCCAGTAGTCGGGACAGGGGAAACACTGAAGCTTTCTTT.

The CDR3 is CASSYSVPGDPYEQYF. The CDR3 bases are TGTGCCAGCAGTTACTCAGTCCCGGGAGACCCCTACGAGCAGTACTTC. The chain recombines TRBV6-5 with TRBJ2-7; TRBD2 is a possible D gene (6 bases). In germline, CDR1 is MNHEY, CDR2 SVGAGI. This CDR3 is 16 amino acids long. The ends were cut back, 0 bases at V and 2 bases at J, with 14 bases in the middle.

V gene TRBV5-1 combines with J gene TRBJ2-4; a weak D match, TRBD2 (5 bases). The CDR3 loop spans 13 amino acids. Trimming shortened V by 5 bases and J by 3 bases, and 9 bases separated the two germline ends. The V gene's germline CDR1 is SGHRS and CDR2 YFSETQ. The CDR3 protein is CASSKDFKNIQYF. CDR3 nucleotide sequence: TGCGCCAGCAGTAAGGACTTCAAAAACATTCAGTACTTC. Full variable domain (rest looked up from reference TRBV5-1 and TRBJ2-4): KAGVTQTPRYLIKTRGQQVTLSCSPISGHRSVSWYQQTPGQGLQFLFEYFSETQRNKGNFPGRFSGRQFSNSRSEMNVSTLELGDSALYLCASSKDFKNIQYFGAGTRLSVL.

The chain uses TRBV6-5 and TRBJ2-3, with D possibly being TRBD1 (5 bases). The CDR3 totals 16 residues. Trimming took off 2 bases at V and 6 bases at J, with 18 bases between the two ends. Germline V gives CDR1 MNHEY, CDR2 SVGAGI. CDR3 region: CASSYGVSRDWDTQYF. The CDR3, as DNA: TGTGCCAGCAGTTACGGGGTATCCAGGGATTGGGATACGCAGTATTTT.

This clone is a singleton in its sample. This chain uses TRBV2 with TRBJ2-3; possible D gene TRBD1, 6 bases. V was cut by 9 bases and J by 1 base, with 11 bases left in between. Germline V CDR1 and CDR2: SNHLY, FYNNEI. The CDR3 has 13 residues. CDR3 in amino acids: CARGGPRTDTQYF. Written as DNA, the CDR3 is TGTGCCAGAGGGGGACCTCGCACAGATACGCAGTATTTT.

The chain recombines TRBV5-1 with TRBJ1-2, with 8 bases lining up with TRBD1. The CDR3 has 16 amino acids. V was clipped by 0 bases and J by 7 bases; unmatched bases: 11. Looked up from germline, CDR1 is SGHRS and CDR2 is YFSETQ. CDR3 in amino acids: CASSLGGDRMAGGYTF. CDR3 nucleotide sequence: TGCGCCAGCAGCTTGGGCGGGGACAGGATGGCAGGTGGCTACACCTTC.

This clone has just a few counts. CDR3 protein: CASGQGDNYGYTF. Here the CDR3 DNA reads TGTGCCAGCGGACAGGGCGATAACTATGGCTACACCTTC. This chain links TRBV18 with TRBJ1-2; 8 nucleotides line up with TRBD1. V shed 8 bases, J shed 1 base, and the junction held 3 bases outside the gene matches. Germline assignment: CDR1 KGHSH and CDR2 LQKENI. The CDR3 loop spans 13 amino acids.

V gene TRBV3-1 (or the pseudogene TRBV3-2) combines with J gene TRBJ1-5; D not certain. Trimming stripped 2 bases from V and 0 bases from J, with 8 bases between. Looked up from germline, CDR1 is LGHDT and CDR2 is YNNKEL (reference sequence). The CDR3 runs to 15 residues. The CDR3 region is CASSQQDSSNQPQHF. Written as DNA, the CDR3 is TGTGCCAGCAGCCAACAGGACTCTAGCAATCAGCCCCAGCATTTT.

The chain is built from TRBV7-9 and TRBJ1-1, with D possibly being TRBD1 (5 bases). The CDR3 contains 15 residues. From germline, CDR1 is SEHNR and CDR2 FQNEAQ (reference sequence). With 7 bases removed from V and 0 bases from J, the gap between germline ends came to 15 bases. The CDR3: CASTTSTDMNTEAFF. CDR3 sequence (DNA): TGTGCCAGCACAACGTCGACAGACATGAACACTGAAGCTTTCTTT.